This T cell receptor (beta chain) came from a study of T cell clonotyping in hematopoietic cell transplantation. The overall study: Cytoreduction preceded collection of pretransplant recipient samples. General observations from the study: Higher Inverse Simpson Index values in graft donor and pretransplant recipient predicted broader posttransplant TCR diversity.

Time point noted: recipient sample about 28 days before transplant, after cytoreduction. To note about this clone: Its antigen remains unidentified.

This CDR3 has 15 amino acids. Trimming cost V 4 bases and J 3 bases; bases outside gene matches: 5. Looked up from germline, CDR1 is SGHTS and CDR2 is YDEGEE. Profiling relied on immunoSEQ multiplex PCR, and the TCRdb table lists in-frame clones only, not all of them. The sample has around 5,400 clones, 80% seen once. This receptor was identified in a woman between 45 and 60 years old with acute myeloid leukemia. Some clones in this sample may be carry-over from other donors' samples. The chain carries TRBV5-8 and TRBJ2-3, with 10 bases matching TRBD2. This specimen was peripheral blood mononuclear cells, taken before stem cell transplant. The chain's CDR3 is CASSSGRVATDTQYF. The CDR3 DNA reads as TGTGCCAGCAGCAGCGGGAGGGTTGCTACAGATACGCAGTATTTT.